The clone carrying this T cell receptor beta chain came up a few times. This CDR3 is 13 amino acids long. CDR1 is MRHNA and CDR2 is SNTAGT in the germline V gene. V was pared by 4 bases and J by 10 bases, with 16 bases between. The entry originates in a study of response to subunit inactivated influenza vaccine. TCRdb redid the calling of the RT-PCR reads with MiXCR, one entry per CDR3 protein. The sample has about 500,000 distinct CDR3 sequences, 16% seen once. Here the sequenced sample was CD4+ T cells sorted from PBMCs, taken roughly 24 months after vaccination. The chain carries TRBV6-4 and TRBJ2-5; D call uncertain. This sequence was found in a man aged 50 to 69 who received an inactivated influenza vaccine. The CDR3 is CASSAWVGPHQYF. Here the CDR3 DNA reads TGTGCCAGCAGTGCCTGGGTTGGGCCCCACCAGTACTTC.